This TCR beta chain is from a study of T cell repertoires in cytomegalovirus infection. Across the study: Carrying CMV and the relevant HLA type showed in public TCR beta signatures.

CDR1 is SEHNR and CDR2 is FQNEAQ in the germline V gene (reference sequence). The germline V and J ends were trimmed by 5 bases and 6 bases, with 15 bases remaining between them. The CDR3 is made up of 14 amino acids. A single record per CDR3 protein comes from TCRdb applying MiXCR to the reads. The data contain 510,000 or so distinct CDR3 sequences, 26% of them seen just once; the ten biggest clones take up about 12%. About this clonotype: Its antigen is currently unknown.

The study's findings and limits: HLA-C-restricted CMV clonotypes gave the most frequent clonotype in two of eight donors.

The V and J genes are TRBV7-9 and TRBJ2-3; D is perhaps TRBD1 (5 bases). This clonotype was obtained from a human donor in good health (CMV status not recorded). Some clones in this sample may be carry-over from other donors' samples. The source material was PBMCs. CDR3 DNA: TGTGCCAGCAGCCAGGGTCCGCCGCCGGATACGCAGTATTTT. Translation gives CASSQGPPPDTQYF.